A selection of T cell receptor beta chains follows, all from one sample in a study of blood T cell repertoires in COVID-19. Profiling relied on immunoSEQ multiplex PCR, and the TCRdb table lists in-frame clones only, not all of them. The repertoire holds about 250,000 clones, 79% seen once, with 3% to 4% in the top ten. Source material: peripheral blood. The receptors derive from a woman aged 40 to 50 with active or convalescent COVID-19. Both conserved end residues are trimmed from each CDR3.

j_call | cdr3_length | v_call | cdr3_aa
TRBJ2-7 | 12 | TRBV27 | ASSPGQGPYEQY
TRBJ1-2 | 12 | TRBV5-1 | ASSPQGQNYGYT
TRBJ2-1 | 11 | TRBV9 | ASSVIAVDEQF
TRBJ1-1 | 11 | TRBV19 | ASSILGSTEAF
TRBJ1-1 | 11 | TRBV18 | ASSQGAGTEAF
TRBJ1-1 | 11 | TRBV19 | ASRDRSNTEAF
TRBJ2-1 | 13 | TRBV30 | AWSVFSGGDNEQF
TRBJ1-1 | 12 | TRBV4-1 | ASSQNPQGTEAF
TRBJ1-4 | 10 | TRBV18 | ASSPHEVKLF
TRBJ1-5 | 12 | TRBV7-8 | ASSLAGSNQPQH
TRBJ2-2 | 14 | TRBV4-1 | ASSQETGSNTGELF
TRBJ1-6 | 12 | TRBV5-1 | ASSPQGSGSPLH
TRBJ1-2 | 13 | TRBV7-9 | ASSRPTGTEYGYT
TRBJ2-3 | 15 | TRBV25-1 | ASSEFKRGGLTDTQY
TRBJ1-1 | 14 | TRBV5-4 | ASSLGTKGLSTEAF
TRBJ1-6 | 14 | TRBV25-1 | ASSVGGATYNSPLH
TRBJ2-2 | 12 | TRBV3-1/TRBV3-2 | ASSHGTRAGELF
TRBJ1-4 | 11 | TRBV5-1 | ASSEAGGPGLF
TRBJ2-3 | 13 | TRBV5-1 | ASTDLQASTDTQY
TRBJ1-2 | 13 | TRBV4-1 | ASSIGPGQGWGYT
TRBJ1-6 | 14 | TRBV7-2 | ASSLAHRGTGSPLH
TRBJ1-5 | 15 | TRBV9 | ASSVADRVMRNQPQH
TRBJ1-1 | 13 | TRBV4-1 | ASSLETVQNTEAF
TRBJ2-5 | 12 | TRBV6-2/TRBV6-3 | ASSGTPGGETQY
TRBJ1-4 | 11 | TRBV2 | ASTGGTNEKLF
TRBJ1-1 | 12 | TRBV5-4 | ASRVGQFNTEAF
TRBJ1-1 | 13 | TRBV7-2 | ASSLGGRGNTEAF
TRBJ2-5 | 11 | TRBV7-2 | ASSLVDQETQY
TRBJ1-3 | 12 | TRBV6-5 | ASSRTGTGNTIY
TRBJ1-5 | 13 | TRBV6-6 | ASSYPDSYNQPQH
TRBJ2-3 | 14 | TRBV19 | ASSIRGRGITDTQY
TRBJ1-3 | 14 | TRBV6-6 | ASTDARVSGGNTIY
TRBJ2-1 | 15 | TRBV5-4 | ASSLGLAGGGYNEQF
TRBJ1-2 | 13 | TRBV19 | ASSIDSAGWYGYT
TRBJ2-7 | 12 | TRBV6-1 | ASSEGPRAREQY
TRBJ1-3 | 14 | TRBV3-1/TRBV3-2 | ASSQDFSGVGNTIY